Listed below are T cell receptor beta chains from one sample, sequenced in a study of CD8+CD57+ T cells in acquired aplastic anemia. Via MiXCR, TCRdb re-called the reads, giving one row per CDR3 protein. The sample holds 220,000 or so distinct CDR3 sequences; 55% to 65% are singletons and the top ten take roughly 50%. The specimen sequenced was sorted CD4+, CD8+, or CD8+CD57+ T cells (not recorded which) from PBMCs. The receptors shown here come from a human donor with aplastic anemia. CDR3s include the opening cysteine and the closing phenylalanine or tryptophan. A D gene is named only where the DNA matches it firmly. The listing skips clone size in some rows; elsewhere it reads once, few, many or a size class.

clone size,D gene,V gene,J gene,CDR3 length,CDR3 protein,CDR3 DNA
NA,TRBD1,TRBV14,TRBJ1-2,13,CATGQGVGYGYTF,TGTGCCACCGGACAGGGGGTAGGGTATGGCTACACCTTC
NA,NA,TRBV19,TRBJ1-4,11,CASSNDEKLFF,TGTGCCAGTAGTAATGACGAAAAACTGTTTTTT
NA,TRBD1,TRBV15,TRBJ2-1,17,CATSRDLLGQGLNEQFF,TGTGCCACCAGCAGAGACCTCCTAGGACAGGGGTTGAATGAGCAGTTCTTC
NA,NA,TRBV2,TRBJ2-3,15,CAREEGGSSTDTQYF,TGTGCCAGGGAAGAGGGGGGTAGTAGCACAGATACGCAGTATTTT
many,TRBD2,TRBV5-1,TRBJ2-7,18,CASSLWLAGGMSSYEQYF,TGCGCCAGCAGCTTGTGGCTAGCGGGGGGGATGAGCTCCTACGAGCAGTACTTC
NA,NA,TRBV7-8,TRBJ2-2,16,CASSLLRGRNTGELFF,TGTGCCAGCAGCTTATTGCGGGGGCGAAACACCGGGGAGCTGTTTTTT
once,NA,TRBV5-5,TRBJ1-1,15,CASSFSQGLNTEAFF,TGTGCCAGCAGCTTTAGCCAGGGATTAAACACTGAAGCTTTCTTT
NA,NA,TRBV7-2,TRBJ2-3,12,CASSLGTYTQYF,TGTGCCAGCAGCTTAGGGACTTATACGCAGTATTTT
NA,NA,TRBV2,TRBJ1-1,14,CASSGAVPNTEAFF,TGTGCCAGCAGTGGGGCAGTACCGAACACTGAAGCTTTCTTT
many,TRBD1,TRBV15,TRBJ2-1,14,CATSSSQGYNEQFF,TGTGCCACCAGCAGCTCACAGGGGTACAATGAGCAGTTCTTC
NA,NA,TRBV7-9,TRBJ1-1,13,CASSWPGRTEAFF,TGTGCCAGCAGCTGGCCAGGTCGCACTGAGGCTTTCTTT
NA,NA,TRBV7-9,TRBJ2-7,12,CASSETSYEQYF,TGTGCCAGCAGCGAGACTAGCTACGAGCAGTACTTC
NA,NA,TRBV20-1,TRBJ2-2,14,CSAKLPGDTGELFF,TGCAGTGCTAAACTACCGGGGGACACCGGGGAGCTGTTTTTT
once,TRBD1,TRBV9,TRBJ1-1,15,CASSPRQGVRTEAFF,TGTGCCAGCAGCCCCAGACAGGGCGTAAGGACTGAAGCTTTCTTT
NA,TRBD2,TRBV20-1,TRBJ2-1,15,CSARGTSGGYNEQFF,TGCAGTGCTAGAGGGACTAGCGGGGGGTACAATGAGCAGTTCTTC
NA,NA,TRBV2,TRBJ2-5,15,CASSGGGGKMETQYF,TGTGCCAGCAGCGGAGGCGGAGGGAAGATGGAGACCCAGTACTTC
NA,TRBD1,TRBV20-1,TRBJ1-1,14,CSAIRQGAGTEAFF,TGCAGTGCGATACGCCAGGGGGCTGGGACTGAAGCTTTCTTT
NA,NA,TRBV2,TRBJ2-5,13,CASSAGGGETQYF,TGTGCCAGCAGCGCAGGCGGCGGGGAGACCCAGTACTTC
few,NA,TRBV20-1,TRBJ2-1,12,CSAQGRRDEQFF,TGCAGTGCTCAGGGGCGGAGGGATGAGCAGTTCTTC
NA,TRBD1,TRBV7-8,TRBJ1-6,14,CASRVGTGLSPLHF,TGTGCCAGCAGGGTCGGGACAGGTCTTTCCCCCCTCCACTTT
NA,NA,TRBV7-6,TRBJ1-4,15,CASSLAGSSSLELFF,TGTGCCAGCAGCTTAGCGGGCAGTAGCTCATTGGAACTGTTTTTT
NA,TRBD2,TRBV10-3,TRBJ2-1,15,CAIRKLAGGLDEQFF,TGTGCCATCAGGAAACTAGCGGGGGGGCTTGATGAGCAGTTCTTC
NA,TRBD1,TRBV25-1,TRBJ1-5,15,CASSGGTGDNQPQHF,TGTGCCAGCAGTGGGGGGACAGGTGACAATCAGCCCCAGCATTTT
NA,NA,TRBV9,TRBJ2-1,13,CASSSYHYNEQFF,TGTGCCAGCAGCTCCTATCACTACAATGAGCAGTTCTTC
few,NA,TRBV5-8,TRBJ1-6,14,CASSLGQENSPLHF,TGTGCCAGCAGCTTGGGTCAGGAGAATTCACCCCTCCACTTT
NA,TRBD2,TRBV15,TRBJ2-5,17,CATSRAGLAGVRETQYF,TGTGCCACCAGCAGAGCGGGACTAGCGGGAGTTAGGGAGACCCAGTACTTC
NA,TRBD2,TRBV24-1,TRBJ2-5,16,CATSDPSGRAAETQYF,TGTGCCACCAGTGACCCTAGCGGGAGGGCCGCAGAGACCCAGTACTTC
NA,TRBD1,TRBV7-6,TRBJ2-7,14,CASSFAQGGYEQYF,TGTGCCAGCAGCTTCGCACAGGGGGGCTACGAGCAGTACTTC
few,NA,TRBV7-3,TRBJ2-7,14,CASSLGDRTYEQYF,TGTGCCAGCAGCTTAGGCGACAGGACCTACGAGCAGTACTTC
NA,NA,TRBV15,TRBJ2-6,17,CATSRRGATAGANVLTF,TGTGCCACCAGCAGGAGAGGGGCTACCGCTGGGGCCAACGTCCTGACTTTC
NA,NA,TRBV4-3,TRBJ2-3,14,CASSQGRATDTQYF,TGCGCCAGCAGCCAGGGCAGGGCTACAGATACGCAGTATTTT
NA,NA,TRBV7-3,TRBJ2-3,14,CASSLGGTTDTQYF,TGTGCCAGCAGCTTAGGCGGAACAACAGATACGCAGTATTTT
many,NA,TRBV6-1,TRBJ1-1,13,CASSEGANTEAFF,TGTGCCAGCAGTGAGGGGGCGAACACTGAAGCTTTCTTT
NA,NA,TRBV11-2,TRBJ1-1,14,CASSLTLMNTEAFF,TGTGCCAGCAGCTTGACACTCATGAACACTGAAGCTTTCTTT
NA,NA,TRBV2,TRBJ1-5,14,CASTDTSPNQPQHF,TGTGCCAGCACAGATACAAGCCCCAATCAGCCCCAGCATTTT
NA,NA,TRBV10-2,TRBJ2-2,11,CASSGNGELFF,TGCGCCAGCAGTGGGAACGGGGAGCTGTTTTTT
NA,TRBD1,TRBV29-1,TRBJ2-5,14,CSVEYGQGGGTQYF,TGCAGCGTTGAATACGGACAGGGTGGCGGGACCCAGTACTTC
NA,TRBD2,TRBV29-1,TRBJ2-1,16,CSVEDPLAGAYNEQFF,TGCAGCGTTGAAGACCCTCTAGCGGGCGCCTACAATGAGCAGTTCTTC
NA,TRBD2,TRBV15,TRBJ2-3,18,CATSRDRLAGVSTDTQYF,TGTGCCACCAGCAGAGATCGGCTAGCGGGGGTTAGCACAGATACGCAGTATTTT
NA,TRBD2,TRBV15,TRBJ2-1,14,CASSVAGGLDEQFF,TGTGCCAGCAGTGTAGCGGGGGGGCTGGATGAGCAGTTCTTC
NA,TRBD2,TRBV7-7,TRBJ2-4,15,CASSLLADMKNIQYF,TGTGCCAGCAGCTTACTAGCGGATATGAAAAACATTCAGTACTTC
NA,NA,TRBV9,TRBJ2-3,13,CASSVTAWDTQYF,TGTGCCAGCAGCGTTACTGCGTGGGATACGCAGTATTTT
few,NA,TRBV20-1,TRBJ2-1,13,CSARGNSYNEQFF,TGCAGTGCTAGGGGTAACTCCTACAATGAGCAGTTCTTC
NA,NA,TRBV6-1,TRBJ2-3,14,CASSELQIKDTQYF,TGTGCCAGCAGTGAATTACAGATTAAAGATACGCAGTATTTT
NA,NA,TRBV20-1,TRBJ2-5,14,CSATPAARRETQYF,TGCAGTGCCACCCCCGCCGCCAGGAGGGAGACCCAGTACTTC
once,NA,TRBV7-2,TRBJ1-4,14,CASSYQPTDEKLFF,TGTGCCAGCAGCTACCAACCGACAGATGAAAAACTGTTTTTT
few,NA,TRBV12-3/TRBV12-4,TRBJ1-3,13,CASSFGGGNTIYF,TGTGCCAGCAGTTTTGGAGGGGGAAACACCATATATTTT
NA,NA,TRBV5-1,TRBJ1-4,15,CASSDSASANEKLFF,TGCGCCAGCAGTGACTCCGCGTCAGCTAATGAAAAACTGTTTTTT
few,NA,TRBV7-2,TRBJ2-6,17,CASSLLVRRSGANVLTF,TGTGCCAGCAGCTTACTTGTACGGAGGTCTGGGGCCAACGTCCTGACTTTC
NA,NA,TRBV19,TRBJ2-5,14,CASSIWGTMETQYF,TGTGCCAGTAGTATCTGGGGGACAATGGAGACCCAGTACTTC
NA,NA,TRBV19,TRBJ1-1,13,CASSIGADTEAFF,TGTGCCAGTAGTATCGGGGCTGACACTGAAGCTTTCTTT
NA,NA,TRBV20-1,TRBJ1-5,14,CSARAGGADQPQHF,TGCAGTGCTAGAGCTGGGGGCGCGGATCAGCCCCAGCATTTT
NA,NA,TRBV7-2,TRBJ2-1,12,CASSPDSNEQFF,TGTGCCAGCAGCCCAGACTCCAACGAGCAGTTCTTC
NA,TRBD1,TRBV9,TRBJ2-2,19,CASSIPDRENPTNTGELFF,TGTGCCAGCAGCATCCCAGACAGGGAGAACCCTACGAACACCGGGGAGCTGTTTTTT
NA,TRBD2,TRBV11-2,TRBJ2-5,16,CASSLGTRPEVETQYF,TGTGCCAGCAGCTTAGGGACTAGGCCCGAGGTAGAGACCCAGTACTTC
NA,TRBD1,TRBV12-5,TRBJ2-7,17,CASGLAKGQGAAYEQYF,TGTGCTAGTGGTTTGGCAAAAGGACAGGGGGCCGCCTACGAGCAGTACTTC
NA,TRBD1,TRBV6-5,TRBJ2-7,15,CASMTSRTGDVEQYF,TGTGCCAGCATGACCTCCCGGACAGGGGATGTTGAGCAGTACTTC
NA,TRBD2,TRBV11-3,TRBJ2-3,14,CASSPGTSGKTQYF,TGTGCCAGCAGCCCCGGGACTAGCGGGAAAACGCAGTATTTT
NA,NA,TRBV5-1,TRBJ2-1,15,CASSSTTSSYNEQFF,TGCGCCAGCAGCTCCACCACCAGCTCCTACAATGAGCAGTTCTTC
few,NA,TRBV7-9,TRBJ2-7,14,CASSHRQKSYEQYF,TGTGCCAGCAGCCACCGACAGAAATCCTACGAGCAGTACTTC